These 16 T cell receptor beta chains share one sample of origin, sequenced in a study of blood T cell repertoires in COVID-19. Here immunoSEQ multiplex PCR was the method, and the copy in TCRdb shows in-frame clones only, minus some. The sample includes 35,000 to 45,000 clones, 85% seen only once; the top ten take approximately 15%. Sample: peripheral blood. The receptors originated from a human donor in a cohort sampled during active COVID-19.

The genes are TRBV6-5 and TRBJ1-1, with D hard to call. This CDR3 region has 11 residues. V was clipped by 7 bases and J by 10 bases, with 13 bases between them. The germline CDR1 and CDR2 sequences are MNHEY and SVGAGI. The CDR3 nucleotides are TGTGCCAGCACTTCCCCCCCTTTAGCTTTCTTT. It yields the protein CASTSPPLAFF.

The chain is built from TRBV28 and TRBJ1-4; 7 bases are a match to TRBD1. The CDR3 runs 16 residues. Germline V CDR1 and CDR2: MDHEN, SYDVKM. V was clipped by 5 bases and J by 5 bases; unmatched bases: 11. Here the CDR3 DNA reads TGTGCCAGCAGTATCTCCCGGGGACAGCAAAATGAAAAACTGTTTTTT. It codes for CASSISRGQQNEKLFF.

The chain recombines TRBV4-3 with TRBJ1-6; 8 nucleotides align to TRBD1. With 4 bases clipped from V and 11 bases from J, the junction kept 7 bases outside the gene matches. This CDR3 is built from 14 residues. CDR1 is LGHNA and CDR2 is YSLEER in the germline V gene. CDR3 residues: CASSLGQGRTPLHF. Written as DNA, the CDR3 is TGCGCCAGCAGCCTCGGACAGGGAAGAACACCCCTCCACTTT.

The chain joins TRBV4-2 to TRBJ2-5, with 8 nucleotides matching TRBD1. The CDR3 has 15 amino acids. CDR1 is LGHNA and CDR2 is YNFKEQ in the germline V gene. With 3 bases clipped from V and 4 bases from J, the junction kept 7 bases outside the gene matches. CDR3 DNA sequence: TGTGCCAGCAGCCACAGCAGGGGGCAGGCAGAGACCCAGTACTTC. As protein: CASSHSRGQAETQYF.

V gene TRBV28 combines with J gene TRBJ1-5, with unresolved D. From germline, CDR1 is MDHEN and CDR2 SYDVKM. The V end was cut by 8 bases, the J end by 7 bases, with 15 bases between. The CDR3 totals 13 residues. The CDR3 loop is CASGAAPIQPQHF. DNA for the CDR3: TGTGCCAGCGGAGCTGCCCCCATCCAGCCCCAGCATTTT.

Only one count was recorded for this clone. This chain links TRBV18 with TRBJ2-7, with D perhaps matching TRBD1 (5 bases). The ends were cut back, 3 bases at V and 0 bases at J, with 12 bases in the middle. This CDR3 is built from 15 residues. Germline lookup yields CDR1 KGHSH and CDR2 LQKENI. The CDR3 protein is CASSPRVDSSYEQYF. The CDR3 DNA reads as TGTGCCAGCTCACCCCGGGTTGACAGCTCCTACGAGCAGTACTTC.

This clone has only one observation. The chain recombines TRBV18 with TRBJ2-1; TRBD2 matches at 8 bases. CDR1 KGHSH and CDR2 LQKENI come from the germline V gene. With 4 bases clipped from V and 2 bases from J, the junction kept 7 bases outside the gene matches. The length of the CDR3 is 16 residues. CDR3 DNA sequence: TGTGCCAGCTCACTCTCCAGCGGGGGTACCTACAATGAGCAGTTCTTC. Residues: CASSLSSGGTYNEQFF.

The chain carries TRBV7-9 and TRBJ2-3; TRBD2 agrees at 11 bases. The ends lost 5 bases at V and 2 bases at J; junction bases unmatched: 3. Per germline, CDR1 SEHNR and CDR2 FQNEAQ (reference sequence). The length of the CDR3 is 15 residues. The DNA for the CDR3 is TGTGCCAGCAGCGTTAGCGGGGGGGCCACAGATACGCAGTATTTT. Encoded protein: CASSVSGGATDTQYF.

Points on this clone: At one end, the junction sequence differs from germline, possibly due to a read error. The genes are TRBV12-3 or TRBV12-4 and TRBJ2-7, with D perhaps TRBD1 (6 bases). This CDR3 is built from 13 residues. The CDR3, as DNA: TGTGCCAGCAGTGCCCGTAAAGACAGGCACGATAATTTC. This encodes CASSARKDRHDNF.

V usage is TRBV7-9 and J usage is TRBJ1-2; D is uncertain. The CDR3 extends over 12 amino acids. Germline V gene lookup returns CDR1 SEHNR and CDR2 FQNEAQ (reference sequence). Trimming took 6 bases from V and 5 from J, leaving 10 bases between them. The CDR3 bases are TGTGCCAGCAGAGGCACGGGTTATGGCTACACCTTC. It encodes CASRGTGYGYTF. Based on the CDR3 plus reference TRBV7-9 and TRBJ1-2, the full variable domain is DTGVSQNPRHKITKRGQNVTFRCDPISEHNRLYWYRQTLGQGPEFLTYFQNEAQLEKSRLLSDRFSAERPKGSFSTLEIQRTEQGDSAMYLCASRGTGYGYTFGSGTRLTVV.

The rearrangement joins TRBV19 to TRBJ1-1; 8 bases are a match to TRBD1. CDR3 length: 15 amino acids. Germline trimming cut 4 bases from V and 2 bases from J; bases unmatched to any gene: 6. CDR1 and CDR2 (germline): LNHDA, SQIVND (reference sequence). The CDR3 here is CASSTYGQGNTEAFF. The CDR3 nucleotides read TGTGCCAGTAGTACTTACGGACAGGGCAACACTGAAGCTTTCTTT.

V is TRBV19 and J is TRBJ1-4; D uncertain. V was pared by 3 bases and J by 1 base, with 9 bases between. Germline CDR1 is LNHDA and CDR2 is SQIVND (reference sequence). The CDR3 totals 15 residues. The chain's CDR3 is CASSMRALTNEKLFF. The CDR3, as DNA: TGTGCCAGTAGTATGAGGGCATTAACTAATGAAAAACTGTTTTTT.

The chain is built from TRBV18 and TRBJ1-2; 10 bases match TRBD1. Trimming removed 5 bases from V and 2 bases from J; junction bases left unmatched: 5. This CDR3 contains 15 residues. Germline CDR1 and CDR2: KGHSH and LQKENI. CDR3 coding DNA: TGTGCCAGCTCATCAGACAGGGGGCAGAACTATGGCTACACCTTC. Its protein product is CASSSDRGQNYGYTF.

V usage is TRBV7-2 and J usage is TRBJ2-4, with D perhaps matching TRBD1 (6 bases). V was trimmed by 3 bases and J by 4 bases, leaving 25 bases between them. The CDR3 runs 19 residues. The germline V gene has CDR1 SGHTA and CDR2 FQGNSA. CDR3 protein: CASSFLPRGDGGTKNIQYF. CDR3 coding DNA: TGTGCCAGCAGCTTTCTGCCTCGCGGAGATGGGGGCACGAAAAACATTCAGTACTTC.

Turning to this clone: The junction shows a germline mismatch at one end, possibly a read error. The J gene is TRBJ2-1, the V gene TRBV6-1, with TRBD2 matching over 11 bases. The CDR3 has 18 residues. Looked up from germline, CDR1 is MNHNS and CDR2 is SASEGT. CDR3 loop: CASSEALASGGSSNEQFF. In nucleotides, the CDR3 is TGTGCCAGCAGTGAAGCGTTGGCTAGCGGGGGGTCCTCCAATGAGCAGTTCTTC.

The chain uses TRBV3-1 (or the pseudogene TRBV3-2) and TRBJ1-1, with D uncertain. V lost 0 bases and J 10 bases, leaving 18 bases between the germline ends. Germline assignment: CDR1 LGHDT and CDR2 YNNKEL (reference sequence). CDR3 length equals 15 residues. CDR3 coding DNA: TGTGCCAGCAGCCAAGAATCGGATAGAACCCTAGGAGCTTTCTTT. This sequence encodes CASSQESDRTLGAFF.